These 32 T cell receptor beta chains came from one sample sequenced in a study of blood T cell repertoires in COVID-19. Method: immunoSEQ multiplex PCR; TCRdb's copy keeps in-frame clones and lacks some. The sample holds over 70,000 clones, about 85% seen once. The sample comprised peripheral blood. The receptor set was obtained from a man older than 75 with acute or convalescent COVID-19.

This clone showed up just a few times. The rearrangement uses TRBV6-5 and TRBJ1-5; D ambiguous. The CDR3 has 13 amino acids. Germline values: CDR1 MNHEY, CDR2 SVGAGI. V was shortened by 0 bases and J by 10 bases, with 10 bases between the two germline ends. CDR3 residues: CASSYSRAFPQHF. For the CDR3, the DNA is TGTGCCAGCAGTTACTCGAGAGCGTTTCCCCAGCATTTT.

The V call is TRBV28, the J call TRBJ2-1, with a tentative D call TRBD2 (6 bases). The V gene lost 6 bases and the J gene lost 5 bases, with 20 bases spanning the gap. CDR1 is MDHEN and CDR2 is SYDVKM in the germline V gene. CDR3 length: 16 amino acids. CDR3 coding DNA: TGTGCCAGCAGCCCCGGCGGAGGGGTAGGGGACAATGAGCAGTTCTTC. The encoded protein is CASSPGGGVGDNEQFF.

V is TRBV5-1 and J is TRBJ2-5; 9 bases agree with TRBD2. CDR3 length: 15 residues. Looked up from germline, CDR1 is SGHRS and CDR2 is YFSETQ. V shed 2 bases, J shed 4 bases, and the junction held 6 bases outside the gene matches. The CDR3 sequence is CASSFGGGAGETQYF. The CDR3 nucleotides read TGCGCCAGCAGCTTTGGCGGGGGGGCCGGAGAGACCCAGTACTTC.

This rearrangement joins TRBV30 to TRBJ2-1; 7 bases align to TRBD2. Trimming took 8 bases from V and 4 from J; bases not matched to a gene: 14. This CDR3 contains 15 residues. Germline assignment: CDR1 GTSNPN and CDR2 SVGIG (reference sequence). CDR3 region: CARAPSLRGYNEQFF. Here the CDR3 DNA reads TGTGCCCGGGCCCCCTCTTTGCGGGGGTACAATGAGCAGTTCTTC.

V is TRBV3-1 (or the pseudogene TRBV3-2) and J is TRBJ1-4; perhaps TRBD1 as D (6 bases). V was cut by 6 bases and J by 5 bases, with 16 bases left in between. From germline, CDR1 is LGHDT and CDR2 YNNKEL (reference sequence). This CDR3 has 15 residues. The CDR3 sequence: CASSLPTGQNEKLFF. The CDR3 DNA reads TGTGCCAGCAGTCTCCCGACAGGACAAAATGAAAAACTGTTTTTT.

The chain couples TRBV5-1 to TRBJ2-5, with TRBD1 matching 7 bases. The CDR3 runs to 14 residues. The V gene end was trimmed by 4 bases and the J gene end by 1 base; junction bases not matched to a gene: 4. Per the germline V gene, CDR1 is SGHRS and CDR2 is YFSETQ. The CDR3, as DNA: TGCGCCAGCAGCCTGGGACAGAGCCAAGAGACCCAGTACTTC. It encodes CASSLGQSQETQYF.

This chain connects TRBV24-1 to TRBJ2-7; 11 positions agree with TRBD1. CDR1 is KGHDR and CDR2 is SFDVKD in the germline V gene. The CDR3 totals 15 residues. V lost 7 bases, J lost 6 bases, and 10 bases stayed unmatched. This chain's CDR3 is CATSAPGQGDSEQYF. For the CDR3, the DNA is TGTGCCACCAGCGCCCCGGGACAGGGGGACAGCGAGCAGTACTTC.

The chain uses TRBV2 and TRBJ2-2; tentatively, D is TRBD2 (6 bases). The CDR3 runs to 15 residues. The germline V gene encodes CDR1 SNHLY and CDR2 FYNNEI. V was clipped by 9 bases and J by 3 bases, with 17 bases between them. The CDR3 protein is CARSRGETYTGELFF. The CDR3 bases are TGTGCCAGGAGTCGCGGGGAGACTTACACCGGGGAGCTGTTTTTT.

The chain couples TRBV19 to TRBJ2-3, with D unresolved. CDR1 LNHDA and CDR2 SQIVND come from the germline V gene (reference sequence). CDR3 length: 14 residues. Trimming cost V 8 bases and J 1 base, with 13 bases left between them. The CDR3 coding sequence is TGTGCCAGTGGCCCGCTTCTGGGCACAGATACGCAGTATTTT. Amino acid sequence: CASGPLLGTDTQYF.

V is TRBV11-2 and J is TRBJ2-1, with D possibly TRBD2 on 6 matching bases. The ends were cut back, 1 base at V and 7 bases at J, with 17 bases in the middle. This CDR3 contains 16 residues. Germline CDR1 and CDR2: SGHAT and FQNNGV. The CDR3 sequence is CASSLASGPLGNEQFF. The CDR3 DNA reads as TGTGCCAGCAGCTTAGCGAGCGGGCCCCTGGGGAATGAGCAGTTCTTC.

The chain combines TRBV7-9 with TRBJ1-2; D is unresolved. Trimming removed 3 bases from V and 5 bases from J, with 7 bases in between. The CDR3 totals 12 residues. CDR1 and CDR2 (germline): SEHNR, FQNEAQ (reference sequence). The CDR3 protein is CASSFSDYGYTF. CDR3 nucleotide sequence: TGTGCCAGCAGCTTCAGCGATTATGGCTACACCTTC.

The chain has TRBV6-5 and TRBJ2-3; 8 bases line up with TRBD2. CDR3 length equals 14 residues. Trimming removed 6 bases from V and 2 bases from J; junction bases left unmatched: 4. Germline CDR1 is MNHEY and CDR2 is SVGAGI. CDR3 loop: CASRLADFTDTQYF. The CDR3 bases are TGTGCCAGCAGACTAGCGGACTTCACAGATACGCAGTATTTT.

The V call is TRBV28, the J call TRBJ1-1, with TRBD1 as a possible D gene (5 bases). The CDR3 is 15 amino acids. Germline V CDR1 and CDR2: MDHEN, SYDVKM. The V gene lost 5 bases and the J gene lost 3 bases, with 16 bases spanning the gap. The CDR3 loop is CASSISGPGDTEAFF. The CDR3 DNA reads TGTGCCAGCAGTATATCGGGCCCGGGGGACACTGAAGCTTTCTTT.

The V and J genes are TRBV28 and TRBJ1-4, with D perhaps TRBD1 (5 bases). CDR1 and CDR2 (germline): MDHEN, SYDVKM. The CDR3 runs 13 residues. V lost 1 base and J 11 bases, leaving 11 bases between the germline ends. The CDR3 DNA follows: TGTGCCAGCAGTTTATTTCAGGGTAGGAAACTGTTTTTT. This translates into CASSLFQGRKLFF.

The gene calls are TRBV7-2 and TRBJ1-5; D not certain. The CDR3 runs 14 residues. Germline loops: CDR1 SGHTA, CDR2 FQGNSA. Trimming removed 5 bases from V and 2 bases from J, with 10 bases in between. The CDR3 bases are TGTGCCAGCAGCCCGGGGATGGGCAATCAGCCCCAGCATTTT. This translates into CASSPGMGNQPQHF.

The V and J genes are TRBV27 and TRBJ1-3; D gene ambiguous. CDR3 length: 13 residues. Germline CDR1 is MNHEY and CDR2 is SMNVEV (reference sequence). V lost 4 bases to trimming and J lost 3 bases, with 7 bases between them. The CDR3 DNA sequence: TGTGCCAGCAGTTCCGGGATTGGAAACACCATATATTTT. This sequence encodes CASSSGIGNTIYF.

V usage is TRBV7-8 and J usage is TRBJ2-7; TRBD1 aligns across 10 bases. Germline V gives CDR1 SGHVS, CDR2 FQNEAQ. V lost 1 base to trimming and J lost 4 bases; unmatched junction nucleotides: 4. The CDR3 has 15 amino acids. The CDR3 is CASSLEGQGMYEQYF. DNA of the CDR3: TGTGCCAGCAGCTTAGAGGGACAGGGGATGTACGAGCAGTACTTC.

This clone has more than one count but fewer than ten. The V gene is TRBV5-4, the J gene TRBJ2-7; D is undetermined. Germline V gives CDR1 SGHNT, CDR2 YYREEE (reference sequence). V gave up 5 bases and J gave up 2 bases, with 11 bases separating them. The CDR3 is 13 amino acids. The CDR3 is CASSKNRAYEQYF. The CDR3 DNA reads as TGTGCCAGCAGTAAAAACAGAGCCTACGAGCAGTACTTC. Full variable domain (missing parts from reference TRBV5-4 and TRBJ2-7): ETGVTQSPTHLIKTRGQQVTLRCSSQSGHNTVSWYQQALGQGPQFIFQYYREEENGRGNFPPRFSGLQFPNYSSELNVNALELDDSALYLCASSKNRAYEQYFGPGTRLTVT.

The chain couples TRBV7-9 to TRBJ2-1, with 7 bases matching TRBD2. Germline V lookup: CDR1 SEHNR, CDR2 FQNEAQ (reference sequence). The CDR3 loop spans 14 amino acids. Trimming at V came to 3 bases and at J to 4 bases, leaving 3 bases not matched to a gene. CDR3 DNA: TGTGCCAGCAGCTTGAGCGGGGATTACAATGAGCAGTTCTTC. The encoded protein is CASSLSGDYNEQFF.

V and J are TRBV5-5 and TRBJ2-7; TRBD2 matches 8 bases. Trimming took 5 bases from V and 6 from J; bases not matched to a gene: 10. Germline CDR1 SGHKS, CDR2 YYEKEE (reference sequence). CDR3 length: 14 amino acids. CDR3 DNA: TGTGCCAGCAGTAATCCGGGAGGGAGGTTCGAGCAGTACTTC. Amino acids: CASSNPGGRFEQYF.

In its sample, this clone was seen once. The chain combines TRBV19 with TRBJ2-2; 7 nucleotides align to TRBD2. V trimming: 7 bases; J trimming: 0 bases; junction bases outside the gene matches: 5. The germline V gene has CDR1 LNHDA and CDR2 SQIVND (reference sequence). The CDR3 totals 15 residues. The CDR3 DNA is TGTGCCAGTAAAGGCGGGGGAGCGAACACCGGGGAGCTGTTTTTT. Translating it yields CASKGGGANTGELFF.

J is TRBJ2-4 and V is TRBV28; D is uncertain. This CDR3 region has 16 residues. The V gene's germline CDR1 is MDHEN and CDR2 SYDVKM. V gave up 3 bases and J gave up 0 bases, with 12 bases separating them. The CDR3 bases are TGTGCCAGCAGTTTGAGCAGGTCACTAGCCAAAAACATTCAGTACTTC. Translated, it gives CASSLSRSLAKNIQYF.

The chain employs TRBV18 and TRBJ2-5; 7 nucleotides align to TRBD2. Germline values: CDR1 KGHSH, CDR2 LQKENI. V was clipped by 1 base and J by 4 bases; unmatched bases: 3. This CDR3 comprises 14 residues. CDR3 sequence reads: CASSPLGGRETQYF. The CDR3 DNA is TGTGCCAGCTCACCACTGGGGGGGAGAGAGACCCAGTACTTC.

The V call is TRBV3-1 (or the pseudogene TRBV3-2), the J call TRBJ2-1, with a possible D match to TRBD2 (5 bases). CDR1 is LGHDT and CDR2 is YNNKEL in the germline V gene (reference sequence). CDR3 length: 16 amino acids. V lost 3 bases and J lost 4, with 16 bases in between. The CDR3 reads CASSHIRRRIYNEQFF. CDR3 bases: TGTGCCAGCAGCCACATTAGAAGGAGGATTTACAATGAGCAGTTCTTC.

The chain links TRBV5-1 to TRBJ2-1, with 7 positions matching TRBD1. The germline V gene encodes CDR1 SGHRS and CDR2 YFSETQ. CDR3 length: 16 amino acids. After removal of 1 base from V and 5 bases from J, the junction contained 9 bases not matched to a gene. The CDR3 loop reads CASSLRQGQVHNEQFF. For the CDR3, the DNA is TGCGCCAGCAGCTTGAGGCAAGGACAGGTTCACAATGAGCAGTTCTTC. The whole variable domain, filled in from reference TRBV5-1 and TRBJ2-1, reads KAGVTQTPRYLIKTRGQQVTLSCSPISGHRSVSWYQQTPGQGLQFLFEYFSETQRNKGNFPGRFSGRQFSNSRSEMNVSTLELGDSALYLCASSLRQGQVHNEQFFGPGTRLTVL.

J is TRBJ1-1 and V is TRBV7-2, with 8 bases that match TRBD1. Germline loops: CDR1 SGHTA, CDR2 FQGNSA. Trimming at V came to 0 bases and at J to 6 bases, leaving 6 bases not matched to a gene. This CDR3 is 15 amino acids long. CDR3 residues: CASSLAAGGVPEAFF. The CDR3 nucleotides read TGTGCCAGCAGCTTAGCGGCAGGGGGCGTACCTGAAGCTTTCTTT.

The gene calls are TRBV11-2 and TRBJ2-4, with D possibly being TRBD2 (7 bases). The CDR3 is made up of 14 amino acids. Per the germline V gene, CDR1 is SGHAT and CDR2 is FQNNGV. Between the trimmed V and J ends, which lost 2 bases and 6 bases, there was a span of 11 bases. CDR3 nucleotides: TGTGCCAGCAGCTTATTACGGGGGGCAAACATTCAGTACTTC. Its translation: CASSLLRGANIQYF.

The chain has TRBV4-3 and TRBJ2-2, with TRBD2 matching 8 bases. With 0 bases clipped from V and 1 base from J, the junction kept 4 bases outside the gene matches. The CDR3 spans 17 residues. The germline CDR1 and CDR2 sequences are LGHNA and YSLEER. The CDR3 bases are TGCGCCAGCAGCCAAGAAGCGAGCGGGGGGAACACCGGGGAGCTGTTTTTT. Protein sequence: CASSQEASGGNTGELFF.

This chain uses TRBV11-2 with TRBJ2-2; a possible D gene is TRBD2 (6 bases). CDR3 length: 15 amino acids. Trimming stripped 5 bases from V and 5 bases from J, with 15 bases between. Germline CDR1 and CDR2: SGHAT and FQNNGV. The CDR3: CASSLRRLGTGELFF. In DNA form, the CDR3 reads TGTGCCAGCAGCCTCCGGCGACTAGGAACCGGGGAGCTGTTTTTT.

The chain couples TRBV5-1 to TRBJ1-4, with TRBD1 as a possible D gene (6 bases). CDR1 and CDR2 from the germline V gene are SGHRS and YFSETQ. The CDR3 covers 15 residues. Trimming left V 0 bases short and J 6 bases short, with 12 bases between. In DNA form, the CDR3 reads TGCGCCAGCAGCTTGGAAAGGGGGTGGGATGAAAAACTGTTTTTT. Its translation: CASSLERGWDEKLFF. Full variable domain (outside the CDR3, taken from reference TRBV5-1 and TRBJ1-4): KAGVTQTPRYLIKTRGQQVTLSCSPISGHRSVSWYQQTPGQGLQFLFEYFSETQRNKGNFPGRFSGRQFSNSRSEMNVSTLELGDSALYLCASSLERGWDEKLFFGSGTQLSVL.

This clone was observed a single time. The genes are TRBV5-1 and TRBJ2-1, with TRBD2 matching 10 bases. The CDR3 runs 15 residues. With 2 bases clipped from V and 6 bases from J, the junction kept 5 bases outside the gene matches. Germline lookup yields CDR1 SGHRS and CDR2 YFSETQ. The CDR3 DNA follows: TGCGCCAGCAGCTTCCTAGCGGGAGCCCGCAATGAGCAGTTCTTC. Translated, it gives CASSFLAGARNEQFF.

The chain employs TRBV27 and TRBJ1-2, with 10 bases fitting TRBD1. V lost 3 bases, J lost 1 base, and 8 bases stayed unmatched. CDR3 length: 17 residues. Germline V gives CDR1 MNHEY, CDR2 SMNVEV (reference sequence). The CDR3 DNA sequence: TGTGCCAGCAGTTTCCTCCCTGGACAGGGGGATAACTATGGCTACACCTTC. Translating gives CASSFLPGQGDNYGYTF.